The clone carrying this T cell receptor beta chain was found a few times. The sample is drawn from a study of shared clonotypes between healthy human individuals. Germline CDR1 reads SGDLS; CDR2 reads YYNGEE. This CDR3 has 12 amino acids. The germline V and J ends were trimmed by 5 bases and 6 bases, with 11 bases remaining between them. The table came from immunoSEQ multiplex PCR; TCRdb's copy has only in-frame clones and leaves some out. The table shows about 450,000 clones, with around 79% occurring only once. Donation came from healthy HIV-negative adults that had no recent acute infections or vaccinations.

The chain employs TRBV9 and TRBJ1-2; the D gene is possibly TRBD1 (6 bases). The sample comprised PBMCs. The TCR comes from a woman in her thirties or forties in good health. Some clones in this sample may be carry-over from other donors' samples. As DNA, the CDR3 is TGTGCCAGCAGACGGGGGCCCGATGGCTACACCTTC. Its translation: CASRRGPDGYTF.